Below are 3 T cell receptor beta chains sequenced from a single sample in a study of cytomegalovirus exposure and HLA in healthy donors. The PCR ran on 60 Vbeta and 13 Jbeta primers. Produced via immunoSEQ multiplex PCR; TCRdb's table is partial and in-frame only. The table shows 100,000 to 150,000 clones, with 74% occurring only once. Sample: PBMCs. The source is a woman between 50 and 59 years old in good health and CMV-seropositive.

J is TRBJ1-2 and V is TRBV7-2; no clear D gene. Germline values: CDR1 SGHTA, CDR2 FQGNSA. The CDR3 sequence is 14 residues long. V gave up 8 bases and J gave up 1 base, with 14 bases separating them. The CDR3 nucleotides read TGTGCCAGCGCTGTAGGAGGGAGTAACTATGGCTACACCTTC. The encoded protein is CASAVGGSNYGYTF.

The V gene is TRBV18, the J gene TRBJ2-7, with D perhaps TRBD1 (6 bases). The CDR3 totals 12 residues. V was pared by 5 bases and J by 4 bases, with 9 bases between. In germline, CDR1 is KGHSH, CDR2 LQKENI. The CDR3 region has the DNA TGTGCCAGCTCAACGGACAGTTACGAGCAGTACTTC. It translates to CASSTDSYEQYF.

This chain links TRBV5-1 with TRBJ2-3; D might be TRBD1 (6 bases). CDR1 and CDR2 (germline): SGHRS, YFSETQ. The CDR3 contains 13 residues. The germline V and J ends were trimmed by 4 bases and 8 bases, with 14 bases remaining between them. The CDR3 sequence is CASSADSWSTQYF. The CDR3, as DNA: TGCGCCAGCAGCGCGGACAGTTGGAGTACGCAGTATTTT.